The entry below describes one TCR beta chain. Authors' methods: Cell counts per sample came from amplifying reference gene primers. TCRdb keeps only in-frame clones here, not all; method: immunoSEQ multiplex PCR. Clone size and V and J calls were adopted from that table, with D and trimming inferred from the DNA. This table has more than 65,000 clones, over 70% appearing once. This specimen comes from a study of blood T cell repertoires in COVID-19. The overall study: COVID-19 samples from acute and convalescent phases originated in the United States, Italy and Spain. Sources were T cells, B-cell-depleted T cells, or PBMCs; the material itself was cDNA or gDNA.

Input material: peripheral blood. The clonotype comes from an older woman with acute or convalescent COVID-19.

The CDR3 sequence: CASRLRVRYNEQFF. DNA for the CDR3: TGTGCCAGCAGGCTCCGGGTCCGCTACAATGAGCAGTTCTTC. The gene calls are TRBV6-4 and TRBJ2-1, with D uncertain. Trimming removed 6 bases at V and 3 bases at J, with 12 bases between. CDR3 size: 14 residues. The germline V gene encodes CDR1 MRHNA and CDR2 SNTAGT.